The clone carrying this T cell receptor beta chain has only a few counts. One entry per CDR3 protein results from TCRdb running MiXCR on the 5' RACE reads. The profile shows tens of thousands of distinct CDR3 sequences, roughly 3% of them singletons. CDR1 and CDR2 from the germline V gene are LNHNV and YYDKDF (reference sequence). The CDR3 runs 16 residues. The V gene end was trimmed by 1 base and the J gene end by 5 bases; junction bases not matched to a gene: 7. The sample is drawn from a study of spatial heterogeneity in lung cancer. Time point in this sample: sample taken at primary tumor resection. Material for sequencing was whole RNA from tumor, nontumor lung or frozen PBMC, left unsorted.

The sample here was PBMCs, taken at surgery. The chain carries TRBV15 and TRBJ2-5; TRBD2 matches 10 bases. This receptor was taken from a female donor with early-stage non-small cell lung cancer. The CDR3 region has the DNA TGTGCCACCAGCAGAGGGAGAGAAGCGGGAGGGGAGACCCAGTACTTC. Protein: CATSRGREAGGETQYF.